The source of this T cell receptor (beta chain) is a study of blood T cell repertoires in COVID-19. In the study overall: Sample material is recorded as cDNA or gDNA derived from T cells, B-cell-depleted T cells, or PBMCs.

V was shortened by 5 bases and J by 9 bases, with 11 bases between the two germline ends. CDR1 is LNHDA, CDR2 SQIVND, per germline (reference sequence). This CDR3 spans 12 amino acids. Assay used: immunoSEQ multiplex PCR; TCRdb lists only in-frame clones, some missing. There are 250,000 to 300,000 clones in the sample; around 91% occur only once, and approximately 13% lies in the top ten. Source material: peripheral blood. The gene calls are TRBV19 and TRBJ2-1; maybe TRBD2 (6 bases). The clonotype originates from a woman aged 60-75 years with acute or convalescent COVID-19. The CDR3 DNA reads as TGTGCCAGTAGTTTTAGGGGAGGTGAGCAGTTCTTC. Amino acid sequence: CASSFRGGEQFF.